Following are 32 T cell receptor beta chains from one sample sequenced in a study of Ad26.COV2.S vaccination and SARS-CoV-2 variants. Produced via immunoSEQ multiplex PCR; TCRdb's table is partial and in-frame only. Of roughly 300,000 clones in the sample, 65% to 90% are singletons; the top ten hold approximately 11%. Regarding treatment: about 20 received Ad26.COV2.S at low or high dose, single or two shots; roughly five received placebo; per-sample allocation not given. Specimen acquisition occurred on day 63 following the initial vaccine or placebo injection. Material: peripheral blood, obtained in a trial of Ad26.COV2.S vaccine versus placebo. These receptors originate from a person aged 18-65 years who received the Ad26.COV2.S COVID-19 vaccine or a placebo.

This clone was observed many times. The rearrangement uses TRBV5-1 and TRBJ1-4, with D possibly being TRBD1 (5 bases). The CDR3 extends over 14 amino acids. Trimming stripped 4 bases from V and 5 bases from J, with 12 bases between. The germline V gene encodes CDR1 SGHRS and CDR2 YFSETQ. The CDR3 nucleotides are TGCGCCAGCAGCACCGGGGCTCAGAATGAAAAACTGTTTTTT. It is translated as CASSTGAQNEKLFF.

This rearrangement joins TRBV5-1 to TRBJ2-1, with TRBD2 matching over 13 bases. Germline values: CDR1 SGHRS, CDR2 YFSETQ. With V trimmed by 7 bases and J by 7 bases, 8 bases remained unmatched. The CDR3 length is 15 residues. This CDR3 reads CASSSGLAGWNEQFF. The CDR3 DNA reads as TGCGCCAGCTCCTCGGGACTAGCGGGATGGAATGAGCAGTTCTTC.

The rearrangement uses TRBV3-1 (or the pseudogene TRBV3-2) and TRBJ1-2; D gene ambiguous. Germline values: CDR1 LGHDT, CDR2 YNNKEL (reference sequence). V lost 3 bases, J lost 2 bases, and 7 bases lay in between. There are 13 residues in the CDR3. For the CDR3, the DNA is TGTGCCAGCAGCCACCACAAAAACTATGGCTACACCTTC. It specifies CASSHHKNYGYTF.

The gene calls are TRBV29-1 and TRBJ1-1, with unresolved D. V lost 4 bases to trimming and J lost 4 bases, with 13 bases between them. The germline CDR1 and CDR2 sequences are SQVTM and ANQGSEA. The CDR3 runs 13 residues. CDR3: CSVVREWGTEAFF. The CDR3 DNA reads TGCAGCGTTGTAAGGGAATGGGGCACTGAAGCTTTCTTT.

V is TRBV15 and J is TRBJ2-3; 7 bases match TRBD1. After removal of 4 bases from V and 4 bases from J, the junction contained 2 bases not matched to a gene. CDR3 length: 13 residues. Germline V gene lookup returns CDR1 LNHNV and CDR2 YYDKDF (reference sequence). The CDR3 nucleotides are TGTGCCACCAGCAAGGACAGGTCAGATACGCAGTATTTT. This gives the protein CATSKDRSDTQYF.

The chain couples TRBV4-3 to TRBJ1-2; unclear D gene. Between the trimmed V and J ends, which lost 0 bases and 1 base, there was a span of 9 bases. The CDR3 has 15 amino acids. Germline values: CDR1 LGHNA, CDR2 YSLEER. The CDR3 DNA sequence: TGCGCCAGCAGCCAAGATGGCCAAGTTAACTATGGCTACACCTTC. Its translation: CASSQDGQVNYGYTF.

This chain uses TRBV18 with TRBJ1-4; 8 nucleotides align to TRBD1. CDR3 size: 16 residues. Germline CDR1 reads KGHSH; CDR2 reads LQKENI. With V trimmed by 6 bases and J by 8 bases, 14 bases remained unmatched. CDR3 nucleotides: TGTGCCAGCTCCGCCGGGACAGGCCTCTCCGGAGAAAAACTGTTTTTT. This translates into CASSAGTGLSGEKLFF.

This clone was counted once. The rearrangement joins TRBV2 to TRBJ2-7, with D possibly TRBD2 on 6 matching bases. The length of the CDR3 is 12 residues. The germline CDR1 and CDR2 sequences are SNHLY and FYNNEI. V lost 11 bases to trimming and J lost 6 bases, with 17 bases between them. The CDR3 nucleotides read TGTGCCTCTACGGGGGAAGGCCGCGAGCAGTACTTC. This codes for CASTGEGREQYF.

The CDR3 loop is CASSESGAGELFF. The CDR3 DNA sequence: TGTGCCAGCAGTGAATCGGGGGCCGGGGAGCTGTTTTTT. V gene TRBV6-1 combines with J gene TRBJ2-2, with a possible D match to TRBD2 (6 bases). The CDR3 extends over 13 amino acids. Germline V gives CDR1 MNHNS, CDR2 SASEGT. V was clipped by 2 bases and J by 6 bases, with 7 bases between them.

The V gene is TRBV28, the J gene TRBJ1-5, with unresolved D. This CDR3 comprises 15 residues. Per the germline V gene, CDR1 is MDHEN and CDR2 is SYDVKM. The V and J ends lost 3 bases and 5 bases respectively, with 14 bases between them. The CDR3 nucleotides are TGTGCCAGCAGTTTCCTGGTAGAGATCGATCAGCCCCAGCATTTT. This translates into CASSFLVEIDQPQHF. The entire variable domain, with the rest obtained from reference TRBV28 and TRBJ1-5, is as follows: DVKVTQSSRYLVKRTGEKVFLECVQDMDHENMFWYRQDPGLGLRLIYFSYDVKMKEKGDIPEGYSVSREKKERFSLILESASTNQTSMYLCASSFLVEIDQPQHFGDGTRLSIL.

This clone came up once. The gene calls are TRBV6-1 and TRBJ2-1, with 8 bases fitting TRBD1. Losses at the gene ends were 3 bases for V and 8 bases for J; bases not matched to a gene: 3. Germline V gene lookup returns CDR1 MNHNS and CDR2 SASEGT. This CDR3 has 13 amino acids. For the CDR3, the DNA is TGTGCCAGCAGTGAGCAGGGGGCGGATGAGCAGTTCTTC. As protein: CASSEQGADEQFF.

This clone has only one observation. The chain uses TRBV4-1 and TRBJ2-2; 9 bases match TRBD2. V gave up 8 bases and J gave up 4 bases; unmatched junction bases: 20. Germline V gene sequence: CDR1 MGHRA, CDR2 YSYEKL. This CDR3 contains 19 residues. The CDR3 loop reads CASPLKGVAGDPFTGELFF. The CDR3 region has the DNA TGCGCCAGCCCACTTAAAGGGGTAGCGGGAGACCCCTTCACCGGGGAGCTGTTTTTT.

This clone was observed a few times. The rearrangement links TRBV4-3 to TRBJ2-1, with D possibly being TRBD2 (6 bases). The CDR3 sequence is 17 residues long. Germline loops: CDR1 LGHNA, CDR2 YSLEER. Deletions cut 0 bases from V and 0 bases from J, with 12 bases between. The CDR3 DNA is TGCGCCAGCAGCCAAGATCGCGGGGCAAGCTCCTACAATGAGCAGTTCTTC. It codes for CASSQDRGASSYNEQFF.

J is TRBJ2-7 and V is TRBV4-3; no clear D. V was cut by 3 bases and J by 1 base, with 10 bases left in between. CDR1 and CDR2 (germline): LGHNA, YSLEER. The CDR3 runs 14 residues. CDR3: CASSQMTPSYEQYF. The CDR3 DNA is TGCGCCAGCAGCCAGATGACACCTTCCTACGAGCAGTACTTC.

The V call is TRBV28, the J call TRBJ1-2; a possible D gene is TRBD1 (6 bases). The CDR3 loop spans 15 amino acids. Trimming removed 3 bases from V and 4 bases from J, with 15 bases in between. In germline, CDR1 is MDHEN, CDR2 SYDVKM. CDR3 region: CASSLSGTKFYGYTF. The CDR3 bases are TGTGCCAGCAGTTTGTCCGGGACAAAGTTCTATGGCTACACCTTC.

This clone has a single count. The chain recombines TRBV7-3 with TRBJ2-6; D gene ambiguous. V dropped 5 bases and J dropped 4 bases, with 6 bases sitting between them. Germline CDR1 SGHTA, CDR2 FQGTGA. The CDR3 runs 13 residues. The CDR3: CASSPPGANVLTF. The CDR3 nucleotides read TGTGCCAGCAGCCCCCCAGGGGCCAACGTCCTGACTTTC.

This clone has just a few counts. The V and J genes are TRBV2 and TRBJ1-5; a weak D match, TRBD1 (5 bases). The germline gives CDR1 SNHLY, CDR2 FYNNEI. CDR3 length equals 17 residues. Trimming removed 2 bases at V and 4 bases at J, with 18 bases between. CDR3 loop: CASSESATGGWNQPQHF. In nucleotides, the CDR3 is TGTGCCAGCAGTGAATCGGCCACGGGGGGGTGGAATCAGCCCCAGCATTTT.

V gene TRBV18 combines with J gene TRBJ1-5; TRBD1 aligns across 8 bases. Trimming cost V 3 bases and J 6 bases; bases outside gene matches: 10. In germline, CDR1 is KGHSH, CDR2 LQKENI. The CDR3 totals 16 residues. In DNA form, the CDR3 reads TGTGCCAGCTCACCTCCCTCCGGACAGGGCGCTCAGCCCCAGCATTTT. Translated, it gives CASSPPSGQGAQPQHF.

This clone showed up just a few times. The V call is TRBV3-1 (or the pseudogene TRBV3-2), the J call TRBJ2-7, with D unresolved. Germline V gene lookup returns CDR1 LGHDT and CDR2 YNNKEL (reference sequence). The V and J ends lost 4 bases and 7 bases respectively, with 14 bases between them. This CDR3 region has 13 residues. CDR3 DNA: TGTGCCAGCAGCCCCTTGGGGTCGTGGGAGCAGTACTTC. It encodes CASSPLGSWEQYF.

The chain is built from TRBV7-2 and TRBJ2-7; 9 nucleotides line up with TRBD1. The CDR3 totals 15 residues. The ends lost 7 bases at V and 2 bases at J; junction bases unmatched: 9. The germline V gene has CDR1 SGHTA and CDR2 FQGNSA. CDR3 loop: CASKEGTGLTYEQYF. For the CDR3, the DNA is TGTGCCAGCAAGGAAGGGACAGGGCTAACCTACGAGCAGTACTTC.

The rearrangement links TRBV10-2 to TRBJ2-1, with 10 bases fitting TRBD2. This CDR3 comprises 14 residues. Per the germline V gene, CDR1 is WSHSY and CDR2 is SAAADI. The V gene end was trimmed by 9 bases and the J gene end by 2 bases; junction bases not matched to a gene: 4. CDR3 sequence: CASSAGGAYNEQFF. CDR3 sequence (DNA): TGCGCCAGTTCAGCGGGAGGGGCCTACAATGAGCAGTTCTTC.

The V gene is TRBV21-1, the J gene TRBJ1-1; the table gives TRBD1 as D, unverified against the DNA. TRBV21-1 is annotated as a pseudogene. This CDR3 is 16 amino acids long. CDR3 sequence (DNA): TGTGCCAGCAGCAAAGCCGAGGACAGGGGAAGGACTGAAGCTTTCTTT. This sequence encodes CASSKAEDRGRTEAFF.

As DNA, the CDR3 is TGTGCCAGCAGCCCAGCAGGGGCCCCCTACGAGCAGTACTTC. Its translation: CASSPAGAPYEQYF. This chain links TRBV9 with TRBJ2-7; perhaps TRBD1 as D (6 bases). The length of the CDR3 is 14 residues. Germline V gene data show CDR1 as SGDLS and CDR2 as YYNGEE. V was trimmed by 4 bases and J by 2 bases, leaving 13 bases between them.

The rearrangement joins TRBV6-2 or TRBV6-3 to TRBJ1-1; D not certain. The ends were cut back, 5 bases at V and 5 bases at J, with 9 bases in the middle. Germline V gives CDR1 MNHEY, CDR2 SVGEGT. CDR3 length equals 12 residues. In DNA form, the CDR3 reads TGTGCCAGCAGTCCCCTCCGGACTGAAGCTTTCTTT. Encoded protein: CASSPLRTEAFF.

V and J are TRBV7-6 and TRBJ2-4, with D possibly matching TRBD1 (6 bases). This CDR3 has 18 residues. Germline CDR1 and CDR2: SGHVS and FNYEAQ. V was trimmed by 6 bases and J by 7 bases, leaving 28 bases between them. The CDR3 here is CASSTGWGHSPLDNIQYF. CDR3 nucleotide sequence: TGTGCCAGCAGTACGGGCTGGGGACACAGCCCTTTAGACAACATTCAGTACTTC.

This rearrangement joins TRBV11-2 to TRBJ2-1, with a tentative D call TRBD2 (6 bases). The CDR3 runs 14 residues. Trimming removed 3 bases from V and 6 bases from J, with 12 bases in between. CDR1 and CDR2 from the germline V gene are SGHAT and FQNNGV. The CDR3 DNA sequence: TGTGCCAGCAGCTTTCCAGCGGGCGCCAATGAGCAGTTCTTC. Translated, it gives CASSFPAGANEQFF.

This rearrangement joins TRBV11-2 to TRBJ2-1; D ambiguous. Trimming took 0 bases from V and 2 from J, leaving 11 bases between them. CDR3 size: 16 residues. Per germline, CDR1 SGHAT and CDR2 FQNNGV. The DNA for the CDR3 is TGTGCCAGCAGCTTAGAGAGGCCTGGGGCCTACAATGAGCAGTTCTTC. Its translation: CASSLERPGAYNEQFF. Using reference TRBV11-2 and TRBJ2-1 for the parts outside the CDR3, the full variable domain is EAGVAQSPRYKIIEKRQSVAFWCNPISGHATLYWYQQILGQGPKLLIQFQNNGVVDDSQLPKDRFSAERLKGVDSTLKIQPAKLEDSAVYLCASSLERPGAYNEQFFGPGTRLTVL.

V is TRBV12-3 or TRBV12-4 and J is TRBJ2-2, with 7 bases matching TRBD2. J was trimmed by 4 bases and V by 6 bases; bases with no gene match: 2. The CDR3 has 13 amino acids. CDR3 sequence: CASRGLTTGELFF. CDR3 DNA sequence: TGTGCCAGCAGGGGACTAACCACCGGGGAGCTGTTTTTT.

The CDR3: CASSTYREHTTGELFF. In nucleotides, the CDR3 is TGTGCCAGCAGCACGTACAGGGAACATACAACCGGGGAGCTGTTTTTT. The V and J genes are TRBV7-2 and TRBJ2-2, with D perhaps matching TRBD1 (6 bases). The V end was cut by 5 bases, the J end by 5 bases, with 18 bases between. This CDR3 contains 16 residues. In germline, CDR1 is SGHTA, CDR2 FQGNSA.

As concerns this clone: Distinct nucleotide sequences in the sample also encode this CDR3. V gene TRBV27 combines with J gene TRBJ1-5; D unresolved. The CDR3 is made up of 13 amino acids. V lost 2 bases, J lost 4 bases, and 6 bases lay in between. CDR1 MNHEY and CDR2 SMNVEV come from the germline V gene (reference sequence). DNA of the CDR3: TGTGCCAGCAGTTTAGGGCGGAATCAGCCCCAGCATTTT. Translation gives CASSLGRNQPQHF.

The chain has TRBV6-5 and TRBJ1-2; D is undetermined. Trimming removed 11 bases from V and 0 bases from J, with 10 bases in between. Germline CDR1 and CDR2: MNHEY and SVGAGI. The CDR3 is 12 residues long. In nucleotides, the CDR3 is TGTGCCGCCGCAGATACTAACTATGGCTACACCTTC. It codes for CAAADTNYGYTF.

The rearrangement links TRBV29-1 to TRBJ1-1; D perhaps matches TRBD1 (5 bases). V gave up 4 bases and J gave up 2 bases, with 11 bases separating them. This CDR3 has 13 amino acids. Germline V gives CDR1 SQVTM, CDR2 ANQGSEA. As DNA, the CDR3 is TGCAGCGTTGGGGGGGGGATTAACACTGAAGCTTTCTTT. It codes for CSVGGGINTEAFF.